This passage covers 17 T cell receptor beta chains from one sample sequenced in a study of tumor-infiltrating lymphocytes in primary liver carcinoma. The study co-extracted DNA and RNA from roughly 20-30 mg of unsorted bulk tissue. Total RNA (around 0.45 ug) served as template for TCR beta cDNA synthesis primed by a constant-region primer. Libraries of TCR beta came from three nested multiplex PCR rounds with slightly modified ARM-PCR. TRBV1-TRBV30 forward primers and a C-beta reverse primer were used in the first two PCR rounds, which each ran for around 11 cycles. Via MiXCR, TCRdb re-called the multiplex PCR reads, giving one row per CDR3 protein. The sample yields 99,000 or so distinct CDR3 sequences, approximately 82% seen once. Input material: liver tumor tissue from sampling region 3. Subset here: tumor region T3, left-lateral pole. The source of these receptors is a man aged 35-49 years with primary liver carcinoma and hepatitis B virus infection.

In the case of this clonotype: An end of the junction does not agree with germline; a read error may underlie this. V usage is TRBV6-5 and J usage is TRBJ2-1; 14 nucleotides line up with TRBD2. The CDR3 spans 17 residues. Germline V gene data show CDR1 as MNHEY and CDR2 as SVGAGI. CDR3 protein: CASSYSGTSGRRDEQFF. The CDR3 DNA reads TGTGCCAGCAGTTACTCCGGGACTAGCGGGAGAAGGGATGAGCAATTCTTC.

The chain has TRBV11-1 and TRBJ1-1; tentatively, D is TRBD1 (6 bases). Trimming cost V 2 bases and J 13 bases, with 23 bases left between them. CDR1 is SGHAT, CDR2 FQDESV, per germline (reference sequence). The CDR3 spans 15 residues. The CDR3, as DNA: TGTGCCAGCAGCTTATATCCAGGGGTAAACACTGAGGTTTTCTTT. Its translation is CASSLYPGVNTEVFF.

This clonotype was seen only a few times. Given a much more abundant clone one base away, this may be a read error. The J gene is TRBJ1-6, the V gene TRBV14; D is undetermined. The length of the CDR3 is 13 residues. CDR1 and CDR2 from the germline V gene are SGHDN and FVKESK. The germline V and J ends were trimmed by 1 base and 12 bases, with 10 bases remaining between them. The CDR3: CASSQGDGGPLHF. The CDR3 DNA reads as TGTGCCAGCAGCCAAGGGGATGGAGGACCCCTCCACTTT. The full variable domain, rest sourced from reference TRBV14 and TRBJ1-6, is EAGVTQFPSHSVIEKGQTVTLRCDPISGHDNLYWYRRVMGKEIKFLLHFVKESKQDESGMPNNRFLAERTGGTYSTLKVQPAELEDSGVYFCASSQGDGGPLHFGNGTRLTVT.

Points on this clonotype: A much larger clone sits a single nucleotide away, making a read error possible. V gene TRBV28 combines with J gene TRBJ1-1; TRBD1 is a possible D gene (5 bases). Per germline, CDR1 MDHEN and CDR2 SYDVKM. The CDR3 covers 15 residues. The CDR3 here is CVSTPSGRLNTEAFF. The CDR3 DNA reads TGTGTCAGCACCCCTTCGGGGCGGCTGAACACTGAAGCTTTCTTT.

With respect to this clonotype: The germline gene is not matched at one end of the junction; a read error may be the cause. The gene calls are TRBV25-1 and TRBJ2-7; 8 bases are a match to TRBD1. The CDR3 runs to 15 residues. Looked up from germline, CDR1 is MGHDK and CDR2 is SYGVNS. The CDR3 spells CASSELRTGTYEQYF. DNA of the CDR3: TGTGCTAGCAGTGAATTGCGGACAGGGACATACGAGCAGTACTTC.

The sample holds many counts of this clonotype. The chain recombines TRBV30 with TRBJ1-1; D gene unclear. The CDR3 runs 13 residues. CDR1 is GTSNPN, CDR2 SVGIG, per germline (reference sequence). V lost 1 base, J lost 3 bases, and 9 bases lay in between. In nucleotides, the CDR3 is TGTGCCTGGAGTGCATCTTGGGACACTGAAGCTTTCTTT. This sequence encodes CAWSASWDTEAFF.

As to this clonotype: The junction departs from the called germline gene at one end, perhaps through a read error. The chain couples TRBV12-3 or TRBV12-4 to TRBJ2-7, with a weak D call TRBD1 (6 bases). The CDR3 sequence is 15 residues long. CDR3 residues: CAGRSGQNEYHEQYF. DNA for the CDR3: TGTGCCGGCAGATCTGGACAGAACGAGTACCACGAGCAGTACTTC.

Comments on this clonotype: The junction differs from germline at one of its ends, possibly a read error. This chain uses TRBV6-4 with TRBJ2-1; 7 bases map to TRBD2. Germline CDR1 MRHNA, CDR2 SNTAGT. The CDR3 covers 14 residues. CDR3 loop: CANSEWTSNNEQFF. CDR3 DNA sequence: TGTGCCAACAGTGAATGGACTAGTAACAATGAGCAGTTCTTC.

The chain carries TRBV7-9 and TRBJ2-1; 7 bases align to TRBD2. The CDR3 spans 17 residues. V lost 6 bases, J lost 4 bases, and 15 bases stayed unmatched. Germline V gene lookup returns CDR1 SEHNR and CDR2 FQNEAQ (reference sequence). CDR3: CASSPLLGAGRYNEQFF. In DNA, the CDR3 is TGTGCCAGCAGTCCTCTTTTAGGAGCGGGAAGATACAATGAGCAGTTCTTC.

Points on this clonotype: This is likely a read error, given that the CDR3 carries no conserved phenylalanine or tryptophan at its end. The chain couples TRBV29-1 to TRBJ2-7, with a possible D match to TRBD2 (5 bases). This CDR3 has 12 residues. V gave up 6 bases and J gave up 1 base, with 10 bases separating them. Germline CDR1 and CDR2: SQVTM and ANQGSEA. The DNA for the CDR3 is TGCAGCGTCCTTACTAGTTCCTACGAGCAGTACTCC. Amino acid sequence: CSVLTSSYEQYS.

Points on this clonotype: One junction end disagrees with the germline gene, perhaps due to a read error. The chain has TRBV5-1 and TRBJ2-5; the D is unclear. Germline V CDR1 and CDR2: SGHRS, YFSETQ. The CDR3 extends over 15 amino acids. As DNA, the CDR3 is TGCACCAGCAGTTTCCCCGGGCGGAACCAAGAGACCCAGTACTTC. Amino acids: CTSSFPGRNQETQYF. Based on the CDR3 plus reference TRBV5-1 and TRBJ2-5, the full variable domain is KAGVTQTPRYLIKTRGQQVTLSCSPISGHRSVSWYQQTPGQGLQFLFEYFSETQRNKGNFPGRFSGRQFSNSRSEMNVSTLELGDSALYLCTSSFPGRNQETQYFGPGTRLLVL.

Remarks on this clonotype: A read error may produce the germline difference seen at one junction end. This chain links TRBV5-4 with TRBJ2-7; TRBD1 or TRBD2 may be the D gene (5 bases each). Germline CDR1 is SGHNT and CDR2 is YYREEE (reference sequence). CDR3 size: 14 residues. CDR3 region: CTSSLPGLTSELYF. The DNA of the CDR3 is TGTACCAGCAGCTTGCCGGGGCTTACCAGCGAGCTGTACTTC.

This clonotype has ten or more counts. The chain is built from TRBV7-8 and TRBJ2-3; D may be TRBD2 (5 bases). Germline CDR1 is SGHVS and CDR2 is FQNEAQ. This CDR3 has 15 residues. Trimming took 5 bases from V and 2 from J, leaving 14 bases between them. The CDR3, as DNA: TGTGCCAGCAGCCCCCTTAGGACTCTCACAGATACGCAGTATTTT. It is translated as CASSPLRTLTDTQYF. Variable domain in full (rest from reference TRBV7-8 and TRBJ2-3): GAGVSQSPRYKVAKRGQDVALRCDPISGHVSLFWYQQALGQGPEFLTYFQNEAQLDKSGLPSDRFFAERPEGSVSTLKIQRTQQEDSAVYLCASSPLRTLTDTQYFGPGTRLTVL.

A word on this clonotype: Mismatch with germline at one junction end may stem from a read error. The chain combines TRBV5-4 with TRBJ2-5, with unresolved D. Germline V CDR1 and CDR2: SGHNT, YYREEE (reference sequence). CDR3 size: 16 residues. CDR3 amino acids: CVSSLVHQPYQETQYF. CDR3 sequence (DNA): TGTGTCAGCAGCTTGGTCCATCAACCGTACCAAGAGACCCAGTACTTC.

Regarding this clonotype: The junction does not match germline at one end; this may be a read error. The chain uses TRBV29-1 and TRBJ1-1; 8 positions agree with TRBD1. The CDR3 has 14 residues. Germline values: CDR1 SQVTM, CDR2 ANQGSEA. CDR3 residues: CSVVGGTGGTEAVF. The CDR3 DNA reads as TGCAGCGTTGTAGGGGGGACAGGAGGCACTGAAGCTGTCTTT.

Concerning this clonotype: Since a much larger clone is just one base distant, this may be a read error. The chain joins TRBV5-6 to TRBJ2-1; D is possibly TRBD1 (6 bases). CDR1 SGHDT and CDR2 YYEEEE come from the germline V gene. The CDR3 has 15 residues. The V end lost 1 base, the J end lost 10 bases, and 18 bases lay between the germline ends. CDR3 nucleotide sequence: TGTGCCAGCAGCTTGTCTTTACTCTGTGGGACAGAGCAGTTCTTC. It is translated as CASSLSLLCGTEQFF.

A note on this clonotype: The CDR3 end shows no conserved phenylalanine or tryptophan, and so a read error is likely. The DNA is left out, because the CDR3 cannot be placed on it with certainty; the CDR3 is given as TCRdb lists it. The genes are TRBV21-1 and TRBJ2-7; the table's D call TRBD2 went unverified against the DNA. TRBV21-1 is reported as a pseudogene. Including both end residues, the CDR3 is 17 amino acids long. The CDR3 here is CATSKESGGGGADEQYL.